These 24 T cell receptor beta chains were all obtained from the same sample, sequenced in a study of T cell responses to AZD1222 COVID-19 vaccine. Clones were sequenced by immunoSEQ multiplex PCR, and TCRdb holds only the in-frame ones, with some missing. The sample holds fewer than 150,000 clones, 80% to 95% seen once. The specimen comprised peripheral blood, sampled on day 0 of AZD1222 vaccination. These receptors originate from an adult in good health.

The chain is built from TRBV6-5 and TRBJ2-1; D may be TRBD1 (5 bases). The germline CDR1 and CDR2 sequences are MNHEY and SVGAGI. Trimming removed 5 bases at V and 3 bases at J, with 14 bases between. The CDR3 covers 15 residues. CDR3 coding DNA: TGTGCCAGCAGTAGCCGACAGTGGGACTACAATGAGCAGTTCTTC. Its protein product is CASSSRQWDYNEQFF.

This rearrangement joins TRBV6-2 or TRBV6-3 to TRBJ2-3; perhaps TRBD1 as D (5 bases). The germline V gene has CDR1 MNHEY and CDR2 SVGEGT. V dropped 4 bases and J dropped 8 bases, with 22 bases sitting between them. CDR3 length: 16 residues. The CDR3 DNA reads TGTGCCAGCAGTTCCGTCCGGGCCGGATCTGACAGTACGCAGTATTTT. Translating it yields CASSSVRAGSDSTQYF.

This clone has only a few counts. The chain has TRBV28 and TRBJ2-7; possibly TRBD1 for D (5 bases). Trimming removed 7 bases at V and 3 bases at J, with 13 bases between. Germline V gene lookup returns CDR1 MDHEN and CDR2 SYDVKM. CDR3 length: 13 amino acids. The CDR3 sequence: CASIKGASYEQYF. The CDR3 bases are TGTGCCAGCATAAAAGGGGCTAGCTACGAGCAGTACTTC.

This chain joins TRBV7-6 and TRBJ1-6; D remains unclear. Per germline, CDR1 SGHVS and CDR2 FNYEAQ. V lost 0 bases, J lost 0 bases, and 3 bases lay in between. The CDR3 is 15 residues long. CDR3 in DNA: TGTGCCAGCAGCTTAGCGAGCTCCTATAATTCACCCCTCCACTTT. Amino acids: CASSLASSYNSPLHF.

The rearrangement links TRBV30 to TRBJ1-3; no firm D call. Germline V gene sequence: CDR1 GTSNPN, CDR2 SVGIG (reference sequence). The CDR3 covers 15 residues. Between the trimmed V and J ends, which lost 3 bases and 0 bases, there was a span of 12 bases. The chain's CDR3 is CAWSSEVFSGNTIYF. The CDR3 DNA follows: TGTGCCTGGAGCTCGGAAGTTTTCTCTGGAAACACCATATATTTT.

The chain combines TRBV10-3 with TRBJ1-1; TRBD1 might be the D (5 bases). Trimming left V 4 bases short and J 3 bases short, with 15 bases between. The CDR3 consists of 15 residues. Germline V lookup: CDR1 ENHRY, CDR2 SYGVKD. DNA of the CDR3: TGTGCCATCAGTGCTCCGGAGAGAGGGGACACTGAAGCTTTCTTT. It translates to CAISAPERGDTEAFF.

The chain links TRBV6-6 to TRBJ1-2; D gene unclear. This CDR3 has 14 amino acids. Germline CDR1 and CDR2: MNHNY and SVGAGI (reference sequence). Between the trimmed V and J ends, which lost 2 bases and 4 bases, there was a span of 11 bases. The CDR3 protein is CASSYGQETYGYTF. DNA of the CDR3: TGTGCCAGCAGTTACGGGCAGGAGACCTATGGCTACACCTTC.

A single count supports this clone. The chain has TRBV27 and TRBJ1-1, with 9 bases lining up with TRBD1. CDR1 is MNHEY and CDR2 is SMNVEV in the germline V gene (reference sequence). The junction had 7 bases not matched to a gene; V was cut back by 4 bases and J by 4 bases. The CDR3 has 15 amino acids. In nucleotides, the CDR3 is TGTGCCAGCAGTTCCATACAGGGGGCAGGCACTGAAGCTTTCTTT. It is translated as CASSSIQGAGTEAFF.

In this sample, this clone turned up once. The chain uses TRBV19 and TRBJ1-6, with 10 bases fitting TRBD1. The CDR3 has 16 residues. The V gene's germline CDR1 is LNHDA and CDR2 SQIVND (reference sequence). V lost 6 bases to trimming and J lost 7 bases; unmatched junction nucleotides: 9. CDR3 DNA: TGTGCCAGTAGCCTGTCCGGGACAGGGGCCAATTCACCCCTCCACTTT. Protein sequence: CASSLSGTGANSPLHF.

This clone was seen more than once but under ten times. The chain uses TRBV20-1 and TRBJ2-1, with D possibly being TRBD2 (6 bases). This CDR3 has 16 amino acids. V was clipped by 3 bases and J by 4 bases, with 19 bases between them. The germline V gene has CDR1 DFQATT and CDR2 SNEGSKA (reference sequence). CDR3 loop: CSASPSGYDFYNEQFF. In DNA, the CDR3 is TGCAGTGCTAGTCCCAGCGGGTACGACTTTTACAATGAGCAGTTCTTC.

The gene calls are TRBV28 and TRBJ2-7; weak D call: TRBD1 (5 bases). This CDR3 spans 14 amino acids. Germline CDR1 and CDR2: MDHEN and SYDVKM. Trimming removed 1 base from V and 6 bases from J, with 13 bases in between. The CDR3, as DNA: TGTGCCAGCAGTTTATCAGGGTGGGTCTTCGAGCAGTACTTC. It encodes CASSLSGWVFEQYF. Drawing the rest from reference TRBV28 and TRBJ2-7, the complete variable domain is DVKVTQSSRYLVKRTGEKVFLECVQDMDHENMFWYRQDPGLGLRLIYFSYDVKMKEKGDIPEGYSVSREKKERFSLILESASTNQTSMYLCASSLSGWVFEQYFGPGTRLTVT.

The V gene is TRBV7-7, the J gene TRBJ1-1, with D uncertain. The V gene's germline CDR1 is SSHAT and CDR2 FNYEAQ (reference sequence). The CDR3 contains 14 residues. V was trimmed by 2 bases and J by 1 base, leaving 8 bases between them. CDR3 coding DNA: TGTGCCAGCAGCTTAAGTTTCCAGAACACTGAAGCTTTCTTT. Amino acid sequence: CASSLSFQNTEAFF.

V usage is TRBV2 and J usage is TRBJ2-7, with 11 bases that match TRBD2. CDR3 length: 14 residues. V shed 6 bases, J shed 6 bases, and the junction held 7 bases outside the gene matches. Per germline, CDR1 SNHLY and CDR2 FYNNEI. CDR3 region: CASRLAGVSSEQYF. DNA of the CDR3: TGTGCCAGCAGACTAGCGGGAGTATCGTCCGAGCAGTACTTC.

The DNA for the CDR3 is TGTGCCAGCAGCAGCAGGGGTTCTGGAAACACCATATATTTT. This encodes CASSSRGSGNTIYF. The V gene is TRBV9, the J gene TRBJ1-3, with D perhaps TRBD1 (6 bases). Germline CDR1 and CDR2: SGDLS and YYNGEE. With 4 bases removed from V and 1 base from J, the gap between germline ends came to 9 bases. CDR3 length: 14 residues.

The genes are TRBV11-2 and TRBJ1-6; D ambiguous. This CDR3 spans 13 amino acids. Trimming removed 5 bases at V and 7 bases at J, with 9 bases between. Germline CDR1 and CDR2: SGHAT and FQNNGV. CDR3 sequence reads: CASSPGSNSPLHF. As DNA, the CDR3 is TGTGCCAGCAGCCCCGGATCGAATTCACCCCTCCACTTT.

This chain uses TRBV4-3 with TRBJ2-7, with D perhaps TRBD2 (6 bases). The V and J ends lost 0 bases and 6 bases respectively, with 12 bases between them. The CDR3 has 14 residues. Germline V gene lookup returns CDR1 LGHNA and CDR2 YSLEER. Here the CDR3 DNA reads TGCGCCAGCAGCCAAGATTGGAGGGGAATCGAGCAGTACTTC. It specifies CASSQDWRGIEQYF.

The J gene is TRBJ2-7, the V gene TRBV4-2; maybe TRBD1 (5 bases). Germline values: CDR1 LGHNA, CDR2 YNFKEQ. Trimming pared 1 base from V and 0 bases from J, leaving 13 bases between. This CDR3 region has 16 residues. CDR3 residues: CASSQGPNRLSYEQYF. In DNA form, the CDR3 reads TGTGCCAGCAGCCAAGGGCCCAACAGGCTCTCCTACGAGCAGTACTTC.

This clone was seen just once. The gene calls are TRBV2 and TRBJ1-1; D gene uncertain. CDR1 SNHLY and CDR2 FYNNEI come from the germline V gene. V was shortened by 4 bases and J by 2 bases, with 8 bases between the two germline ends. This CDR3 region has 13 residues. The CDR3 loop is CASSVGVNTEAFF. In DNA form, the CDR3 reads TGTGCCAGCAGTGTGGGAGTAAACACTGAAGCTTTCTTT.

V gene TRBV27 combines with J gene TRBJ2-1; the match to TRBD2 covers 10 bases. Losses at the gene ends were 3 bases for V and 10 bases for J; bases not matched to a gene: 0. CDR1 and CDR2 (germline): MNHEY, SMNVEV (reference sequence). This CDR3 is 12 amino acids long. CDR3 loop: CASSFSGREQFF. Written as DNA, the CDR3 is TGTGCCAGCAGTTTTAGCGGGAGGGAGCAGTTCTTC.

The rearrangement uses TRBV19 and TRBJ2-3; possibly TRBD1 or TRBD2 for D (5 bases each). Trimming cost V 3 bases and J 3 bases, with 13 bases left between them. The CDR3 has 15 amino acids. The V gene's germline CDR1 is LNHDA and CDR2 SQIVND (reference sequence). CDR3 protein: CASSMTGRSTDTQYF. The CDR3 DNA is TGTGCCAGTAGTATGACGGGACGCTCAACAGATACGCAGTATTTT.

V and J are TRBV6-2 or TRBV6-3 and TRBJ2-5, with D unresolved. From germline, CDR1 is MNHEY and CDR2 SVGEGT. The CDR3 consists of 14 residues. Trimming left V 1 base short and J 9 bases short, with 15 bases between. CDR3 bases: TGTGCCAGCAGTTACTTAGGGCCAGCTCGGGCCCAGTACTTC. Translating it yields CASSYLGPARAQYF.

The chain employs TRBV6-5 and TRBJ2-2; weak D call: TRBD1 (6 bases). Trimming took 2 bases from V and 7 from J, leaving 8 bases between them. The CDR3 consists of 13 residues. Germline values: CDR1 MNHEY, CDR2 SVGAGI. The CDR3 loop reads CASSYQGHGELFF. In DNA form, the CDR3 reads TGTGCCAGCAGTTACCAGGGGCACGGGGAGCTGTTTTTT.

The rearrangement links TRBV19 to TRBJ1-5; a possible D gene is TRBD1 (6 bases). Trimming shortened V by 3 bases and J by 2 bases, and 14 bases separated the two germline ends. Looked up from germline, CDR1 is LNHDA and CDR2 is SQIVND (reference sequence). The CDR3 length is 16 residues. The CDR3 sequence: CASSISGGAGNQPQHF. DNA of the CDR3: TGTGCCAGTAGTATCTCCGGGGGCGCTGGCAATCAGCCCCAGCATTTT. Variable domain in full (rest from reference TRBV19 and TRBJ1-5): DGGITQSPKYLFRKEGQNVTLSCEQNLNHDAMYWYRQDPGQGLRLIYYSQIVNDFQKGDIAEGYSVSREKKESFPLTVTSAQKNPTAFYLCASSISGGAGNQPQHFGDGTRLSIL.

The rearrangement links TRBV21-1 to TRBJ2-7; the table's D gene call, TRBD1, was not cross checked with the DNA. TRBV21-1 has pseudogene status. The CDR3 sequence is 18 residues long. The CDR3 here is CASSTQMESDRVIYEQYF. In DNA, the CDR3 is TGTGCCAGCAGCACCCAAATGGAATCGGACAGGGTGATCTACGAGCAGTACTTC.